One and the same sample provided the 10 T cell receptor beta chains below, sequenced in a study of T cells in Graves' hyperthyroidism and ophthalmopathy. Researchers took RNA transcripts and amplified the TCR beta CDR3 regions from them. The HTBI set primed first-round TCR CDR3 RT-PCR. TCRdb called the multiplex PCR reads again in MiXCR, with one record for every CDR3 protein. The sample lists some 490,000 distinct CDR3 sequences, approximately 16% occurring once. Sequences were obtained from blood. The receptors stem from a woman in her thirties with Graves' ophthalmopathy.

Many counts were recorded for this clonotype. This chain uses TRBV6-2 or TRBV6-3 with TRBJ2-2; D uncertain. Trimming cost V 3 bases and J 1 base, with 9 bases left between them. CDR1 MNHEY and CDR2 SVGEGT come from the germline V gene. The CDR3 totals 15 residues. The CDR3 sequence: CASSYTAGNTGELFF. DNA of the CDR3: TGTGCCAGCAGTTATACGGCAGGGAACACCGGGGAGCTGTTTTTT.

The chain joins TRBV5-1 to TRBJ2-6; no clear D. The CDR3 extends over 21 amino acids. Trimming removed 2 bases from V and 0 bases from J, with 24 bases in between. Per germline, CDR1 SGHRS and CDR2 YFSETQ. The CDR3 here is CASSLRGLVRTVSSGANVLTF. The CDR3 DNA reads as TGCGCCAGCAGCTTAAGAGGCTTAGTAAGGACGGTGAGCTCTGGGGCCAACGTCCTGACTTTC. Variable domain in full (rest from reference TRBV5-1 and TRBJ2-6): KAGVTQTPRYLIKTRGQQVTLSCSPISGHRSVSWYQQTPGQGLQFLFEYFSETQRNKGNFPGRFSGRQFSNSRSEMNVSTLELGDSALYLCASSLRGLVRTVSSGANVLTFGAGSRLTVL.

The CDR3 sequence is CASSEKSVPQSSYNEQFF. The CDR3 coding sequence is TGTGCCAGCAGTGAAAAATCTGTCCCCCAAAGCTCCTACAATGAGCAGTTCTTC. The chain carries TRBV12-3 or TRBV12-4 and TRBJ2-1; no definite D call. The CDR3 loop spans 18 amino acids. V shed 5 bases and J shed 0 bases, with 20 bases lying between them.

This clonotype was seen at least ten times. The chain has TRBV7-3 and TRBJ2-3; weak D call: TRBD1 (6 bases). Germline lookup yields CDR1 SGHTA and CDR2 FQGTGA. V was trimmed by 6 bases and J by 3 bases, leaving 13 bases between them. The CDR3 totals 14 residues. The CDR3 loop is CASRQGFETDTQYF. In DNA, the CDR3 is TGTGCCAGCAGACAGGGCTTTGAGACAGATACGCAGTATTTT. The full variable domain, completed using reference TRBV7-3 and TRBJ2-3, is GAGVSQTPSNKVTEKGKYVELRCDPISGHTALYWYRQSLGQGPEFLIYFQGTGAADDSGLPNDRFFAVRPEGSVSTLKIQRTERGDSAVYLCASRQGFETDTQYFGPGTRLTVL.

This clonotype was observed once. The J gene is TRBJ1-5, the V gene TRBV28, with D possibly matching TRBD1 (5 bases). V gave up 2 bases and J gave up 7 bases, with 12 bases separating them. This CDR3 has 14 amino acids. In germline, CDR1 is MDHEN, CDR2 SYDVKM. CDR3 in amino acids: CASSLRWGGQPQHF. The CDR3, as DNA: TGTGCCAGCAGTTTACGCTGGGGGGGGCAGCCCCAGCATTTT.

This clonotype was detected a few times. The chain joins TRBV9 to TRBJ1-3, with 7 nucleotides matching TRBD1. V lost 3 bases, J lost 8 bases, and 5 bases stayed unmatched. CDR3 length: 13 amino acids. From germline, CDR1 is SGDLS and CDR2 YYNGEE. The CDR3 loop reads CASSDYRGDTIYF. The CDR3 DNA is TGTGCCAGCAGCGACTACAGGGGTGACACCATATATTTT.

This clonotype was observed a few times. J is TRBJ2-7 and V is TRBV28; 7 bases agree with TRBD2. In germline, CDR1 is MDHEN, CDR2 SYDVKM. The CDR3 has 14 amino acids. The trim removed 7 bases at V and 2 bases at J, leaving 8 bases unmatched. For the CDR3, the DNA is TGTGCCAGCACCCCGGCGGGGGAACCCTACGAGCAGTACTTC. Protein sequence: CASTPAGEPYEQYF.

J is TRBJ1-3 and V is TRBV18; D is uncertain. V dropped 3 bases and J dropped 0 bases, with 9 bases sitting between them. Germline V gene data show CDR1 as KGHSH and CDR2 as LQKENI. This CDR3 region has 15 residues. DNA for the CDR3: TGTGCCAGCTCACCCATGGGGAGCTCTGGAAACACCATATATTTT. It translates to CASSPMGSSGNTIYF.

This CDR3 reads CASSNRQDLGYEQYF. CDR3 sequence (DNA): TGTGCCAGTAGCAACAGACAGGACCTGGGATACGAGCAGTACTTC. The V and J genes are TRBV19 and TRBJ2-7, with a weak D call TRBD1 (6 bases). Germline V gene sequence: CDR1 LNHDA, CDR2 SQIVND (reference sequence). CDR3 size: 15 residues. Trimming removed 6 bases from V and 4 bases from J, with 19 bases in between. Full variable domain (outside the CDR3, taken from reference TRBV19 and TRBJ2-7): DGGITQSPKYLFRKEGQNVTLSCEQNLNHDAMYWYRQDPGQGLRLIYYSQIVNDFQKGDIAEGYSVSREKKESFPLTVTSAQKNPTAFYLCASSNRQDLGYEQYFGPGTRLTVT.

In its sample, this clonotype was seen a few times. The chain has TRBV28 and TRBJ2-7; TRBD1 aligns across 8 bases. Germline V gives CDR1 MDHEN, CDR2 SYDVKM. The junction had 7 bases not matched to a gene; V was cut back by 1 base and J by 5 bases. This CDR3 region has 15 residues. The DNA of the CDR3 is TGTGCCAGCAGTTTATCGCCACAGGGGGTCAACGAGCAGTACTTC. Translation: CASSLSPQGVNEQYF.